This passage covers 5 T cell receptor beta chains from one sample sequenced in a study of T-cell reconstitution after alpha-beta-depleted transplantation in children. The authors prepared the TCRbeta library with unique molecular identifiers. TCRdb reprocessed the PCR reads with MiXCR, giving one entry per CDR3 protein. The table shows roughly 790,000 distinct CDR3 sequences, with 16% occurring only once. The specimen was PBMCs, mostly from graft donor cells, collected 360 days after TCRalphabeta/CD19-depleted stem cell transplant. These receptors were taken from a male patient under 18 who had a stem cell transplant for acute lymphoblastic leukemia, so the T cells may come from the graft donor.

This clonotype was counted only a few times. The genes are TRBV19 and TRBJ1-5; 7 bases are shared with TRBD1. Germline assignment: CDR1 LNHDA and CDR2 SQIVND (reference sequence). The J segment lost 7 bases and the V segment lost 4 bases, leaving 4 bases of the junction unmatched. This CDR3 has 13 residues. The CDR3 reads CASSRLRGQPQHF. CDR3 in DNA: TGTGCCAGTAGTAGACTCAGGGGGCAGCCCCAGCATTTT.

The chain joins TRBV7-9 to TRBJ2-3; TRBD2 matches at 8 bases. V lost 3 bases, J lost 2 bases, and 4 bases stayed unmatched. The length of the CDR3 is 15 residues. Germline V gives CDR1 SEHNR, CDR2 FQNEAQ (reference sequence). CDR3 sequence (DNA): TGTGCCAGCAGCTTGAAGCGGGGGAACACAGATACGCAGTATTTT. As protein: CASSLKRGNTDTQYF. Full variable domain (remainder filled in from reference TRBV7-9 and TRBJ2-3): DTGVSQNPRHKITKRGQNVTFRCDPISEHNRLYWYRQTLGQGPEFLTYFQNEAQLEKSRLLSDRFSAERPKGSFSTLEIQRTEQGDSAMYLCASSLKRGNTDTQYFGPGTRLTVL.

The gene calls are TRBV5-1 and TRBJ2-6; D is ambiguous. Trimming left V 6 bases short and J 4 bases short, with 11 bases between. The CDR3 spans 14 residues. Germline values: CDR1 SGHRS, CDR2 YFSETQ. The CDR3 protein is CASTHGYGANVLTF. The CDR3 DNA reads TGCGCCAGCACCCATGGTTACGGGGCCAACGTCCTGACTTTC.

In this sample, this clonotype turned up many times. V usage is TRBV5-1 and J usage is TRBJ2-2; TRBD2 matches 8 bases. Per germline, CDR1 SGHRS and CDR2 YFSETQ. J lost 3 bases, V lost 4 bases, and 5 bases had no gene match. This CDR3 comprises 15 residues. CDR3 DNA: TGCGCCAGCAGCCTACTAGCGGATCACACCGGGGAGCTGTTTTTT. It specifies CASSLLADHTGELFF.

At least ten counts were recorded for this clonotype. V is TRBV6-1 and J is TRBJ1-3, with D unclear. With 4 bases removed from V and 0 bases from J, the gap between germline ends came to 7 bases. This CDR3 has 14 amino acids. From germline, CDR1 is MNHNS and CDR2 SASEGT. CDR3 in DNA: TGTGCCAGCAGTGTACGAGGCTCTGGAAACACCATATATTTT. Protein product: CASSVRGSGNTIYF.